A single sample is the source of the 31 T cell receptor beta chains below, sequenced in a study of T cell repertoires in cytomegalovirus infection. In TCRdb, the reads were re-called with MiXCR into one record per CDR3 protein. The data hold approximately 770,000 distinct CDR3 sequences, with about 29% observed a single time. The antigens for these receptors are not known. The material sequenced was cultured CD8+ T cells from PBMCs, taken from culture after CMV antigen stimulation. The receptors were sampled from a human donor in good health (CMV status not recorded). Some clones in this sample may be carry-over from other donors' samples.

The chain couples TRBV3-1 to TRBJ1-3; D ambiguous. Germline V gene data show CDR1 as LGHDT and CDR2 as YNNKEL (reference sequence). Trimming stripped 3 bases from V and 0 bases from J, with 9 bases between. The CDR3 is 15 residues long. CDR3 coding DNA: TGTGCCAGCAGCCACTCGGGCGGCTCTGGAAACACCATATATTTT. This codes for CASSHSGGSGNTIYF. The full variable domain, rest sourced from reference TRBV3-1 and TRBJ1-3, is DTAVSQTPKYLVTQMGNDKSIKCEQNLGHDTMYWYKQDSKKFLKIMFSYNNKELIINETVPNRFSPKSPDKAHLNLHINSLELGDSAVYFCASSHSGGSGNTIYFGEGSWLTVV.

This clonotype was seen more than once but under ten times. The rearrangement joins TRBV27 to TRBJ1-6, with D possibly TRBD1 on 5 matching bases. The V end lost 4 bases, the J end lost 10 bases, and 17 bases lay between the germline ends. The germline V gene has CDR1 MNHEY and CDR2 SMNVEV (reference sequence). The CDR3 extends over 15 amino acids. The DNA for the CDR3 is TGTGCCAGCAGTTCCCAGGCAGGGTCGAGGTCACCCCTCCACTTT. Translating gives CASSSQAGSRSPLHF.

DNA for the CDR3: TGTGCCAGCACCTCGAGCGGGGGGGGCGGATACCAAGAGACCCAGTACTTC. It specifies CASTSSGGGGYQETQYF. The V call is TRBV12-3 or TRBV12-4, the J call TRBJ2-5; TRBD2 aligns across 10 bases. The CDR3 consists of 17 residues. V dropped 7 bases and J dropped 0; count of bases not matched to a gene: 11.

As DNA, the CDR3 is TGTGCCAGCATTTTGATAGGGACAGACAATGAGCAGTTCTTC. Translating gives CASILIGTDNEQFF. J is TRBJ2-1 and V is TRBV27; TRBD1 aligns across 7 bases. The CDR3 loop spans 14 amino acids. Germline CDR1 and CDR2: MNHEY and SMNVEV (reference sequence). V trimming: 7 bases; J trimming: 5 bases; junction bases outside the gene matches: 8.

The rearrangement links TRBV12-3 or TRBV12-4 to TRBJ2-1, with 12 positions matching TRBD2. This CDR3 region has 16 residues. V trimming: 5 bases; J trimming: 7 bases; junction bases outside the gene matches: 9. CDR3 bases: TGTGCCAGCAGTCGTCCGGGACTAGCGGGCCGAAATGAGCAGTTCTTC. The encoded protein is CASSRPGLAGRNEQFF.

The table lists this clonotype with a few counts. The J gene is TRBJ1-5, the V gene TRBV27, with 11 bases that match TRBD1. J gave up 11 bases and V 8 bases, and 2 bases lay outside the gene matches. Looked up from germline, CDR1 is MNHEY and CDR2 is SMNVEV (reference sequence). This CDR3 contains 11 residues. CDR3: CASGQGAAQHF. The CDR3 DNA follows: TGTGCCAGCGGACAGGGGGCGGCCCAGCATTTT.

This clonotype was picked up many times. The chain recombines TRBV6-1 with TRBJ1-6; D is uncertain. CDR3 size: 18 residues. V gave up 4 bases and J gave up 0 bases, with 16 bases separating them. Looked up from germline, CDR1 is MNHNS and CDR2 is SASEGT. Here the CDR3 reads CASSVELTISSYNSPLHF. CDR3 DNA sequence: TGTGCCAGCAGTGTAGAGCTAACGATTAGCTCCTATAATTCACCCCTCCACTTT.

This clonotype was counted many times. V is TRBV7-6 and J is TRBJ2-3; D may be TRBD2 (6 bases). V was trimmed by 5 bases and J by 0 bases, leaving 15 bases between them. This CDR3 contains 16 residues. Germline V CDR1 and CDR2: SGHVS, FNYEAQ. The CDR3 loop reads CASSRTVAASTDTQYF. The DNA of the CDR3 is TGTGCCAGCAGCAGAACCGTAGCGGCTAGCACAGATACGCAGTATTTT.

The genes are TRBV7-8 and TRBJ1-1; D is undetermined. Trimming stripped 2 bases from V and 3 bases from J, with 7 bases between. The germline V gene has CDR1 SGHVS and CDR2 FQNEAQ. The CDR3 is made up of 13 amino acids. The CDR3 is CASSLRMDTEAFF. The CDR3 DNA sequence: TGTGCCAGCAGCTTACGAATGGACACTGAAGCTTTCTTT.

The chain uses TRBV3-1 and TRBJ2-6; D unclear. From germline, CDR1 is LGHDT and CDR2 YNNKEL (reference sequence). The V end was cut by 0 bases, the J end by 2 bases, with 2 bases between. The CDR3 runs to 14 residues. The CDR3 region is CASSQEAGANVLTF. The DNA for the CDR3 is TGTGCCAGCAGCCAAGAGGCTGGGGCCAACGTCCTGACTTTC. The full variable domain, with the rest looked up from reference TRBV3-1 and TRBJ2-6, is DTAVSQTPKYLVTQMGNDKSIKCEQNLGHDTMYWYKQDSKKFLKIMFSYNNKELIINETVPNRFSPKSPDKAHLNLHINSLELGDSAVYFCASSQEAGANVLTFGAGSRLTVL.

As regards this clonotype: At one end the junction does not follow the germline gene, possibly because of a read error. This chain connects TRBV7-6 to TRBJ2-2; TRBD1 agrees at 11 bases. This CDR3 has 18 amino acids. Germline V lookup: CDR1 SGHVS, CDR2 FNYEAQ. Here the CDR3 reads CASTPMRAGTGGTGELFF. In DNA, the CDR3 is TGTGCTAGCACCCCTATGCGGGCCGGGACAGGGGGCACCGGGGAGCTGTTTTTT.

In this sample, this clonotype turned up a few times. This chain joins TRBV7-6 and TRBJ1-2; TRBD1 aligns across 8 bases. The V segment lost 5 bases and the J segment 4 bases; nucleotides outside the gene matches: 6. Per germline, CDR1 SGHVS and CDR2 FNYEAQ. The CDR3 consists of 14 residues. CDR3 sequence reads: CASSPGQDTYGYTF. CDR3 coding DNA: TGTGCCAGCAGCCCGGGACAGGACACCTATGGCTACACCTTC.

This rearrangement joins TRBV19 to TRBJ2-7; D possibly matches TRBD1 or TRBD2 (5 bases each). CDR1 and CDR2 (germline): LNHDA, SQIVND (reference sequence). The CDR3 spans 13 residues. Trimming stripped 10 bases from V and 2 bases from J, with 15 bases between. This CDR3 is CATSRDGTYEQYF. As DNA, the CDR3 is TGTGCCACTAGCCGGGACGGAACCTACGAGCAGTACTTC.

This clonotype turned up a few times. The chain combines TRBV11-2 with TRBJ1-4; 8 bases line up with TRBD1. The length of the CDR3 is 15 residues. The ends lost 4 bases at V and 4 bases at J; junction bases unmatched: 5. Per the germline V gene, CDR1 is SGHAT and CDR2 is FQNNGV. In DNA, the CDR3 is TGTGCCAGCAGCTCCTTACAGGGGGGTAATGAAAAACTGTTTTTT. It encodes CASSSLQGGNEKLFF.

The chain employs TRBV6-6 and TRBJ2-3; maybe TRBD2 (7 bases). Germline V gene data show CDR1 as MNHNY and CDR2 as SVGAGI (reference sequence). The CDR3 has 16 residues. V was cut by 5 bases and J by 2 bases, with 17 bases left in between. The CDR3 DNA follows: TGTGCCAGCAGTGGCTGGGGGGGCGCATTCACAGATACGCAGTATTTT. It is translated as CASSGWGGAFTDTQYF.

This clonotype appeared a few times. Possible read error: a much larger clone is one base away. The chain uses TRBV25-1 and TRBJ1-5; D remains unclear. The CDR3 sequence is 13 residues long. Trimming took off 1 base at V and 0 bases at J, with 1 base between the two ends. Germline V gene data show CDR1 as MGHDK and CDR2 as SYGVNS. CDR3 amino acids: CASSESSNQPQHF. CDR3 bases: TGTGCCAGCAGTGAATCTAGCAATCAGCCCCAGCATTTT.

This chain connects TRBV7-9 to TRBJ2-1; D is possibly TRBD2 (7 bases). The V end was cut by 7 bases, the J end by 5 bases, with 15 bases between. Germline-derived CDR1 and CDR2 are SEHNR and FQNEAQ (reference sequence). This CDR3 has 14 residues. The CDR3 protein is CASTVKGGDNEQFF. The CDR3 bases are TGTGCCAGCACCGTGAAGGGGGGGGACAATGAGCAGTTCTTC.

The chain has TRBV27 and TRBJ1-5; D is unresolved. V lost 1 base, J lost 6 bases, and 10 bases lay in between. The CDR3 has 14 amino acids. The V gene's germline CDR1 is MNHEY and CDR2 SMNVEV (reference sequence). Here the CDR3 DNA reads TGTGCCAGCAGTTTATTTTTGGGAGGTCAGCCCCAGCATTTT. The encoded protein is CASSLFLGGQPQHF.

This clonotype is medium-sized (0.01 to 0.1%) by share. V is TRBV7-2 and J is TRBJ2-2, with 7 bases matching TRBD2. With V trimmed by 5 bases and J by 2 bases, 5 bases remained unmatched. This CDR3 is 15 amino acids long. CDR1 is SGHTA and CDR2 is FQGNSA in the germline V gene. CDR3 in DNA: TGTGCCAGCAGCACGAGCGGGGTAAACACCGGGGAGCTGTTTTTT. It encodes CASSTSGVNTGELFF.

V and J are TRBV4-3 and TRBJ2-1, with 9 bases that match TRBD2. V gave up 1 base and J gave up 7 bases; unmatched junction bases: 11. The V gene's germline CDR1 is LGHNA and CDR2 YSLEER. The CDR3 covers 17 residues. CDR3 amino acids: CASSQARSGGNRNEQFF. The CDR3 DNA reads TGCGCCAGCAGCCAAGCCCGAAGCGGGGGGAATAGAAATGAGCAGTTCTTC.

This clonotype has more than one count but fewer than ten. The CDR3 nucleotides are TGTGCCAGCAGCTTAGATACGGGCGGGGCTTCCTACAATGAGCAGTTCTTC. Translated: CASSLDTGGASYNEQFF. The chain carries TRBV7-8 and TRBJ2-1; maybe TRBD2 (6 bases). V lost 1 base and J lost 1, with 14 bases in between. Germline V gene sequence: CDR1 SGHVS, CDR2 FQNEAQ. The CDR3 loop spans 17 amino acids.

This sequence joins TRBV28 and TRBJ2-7; D gene uncertain. Germline CDR1 and CDR2: MDHEN and SYDVKM. Trimming shortened V by 6 bases and J by 2 bases, and 8 bases separated the two germline ends. The CDR3 runs to 12 residues. Here the CDR3 reads CASSPDAYEQYV. DNA for the CDR3: TGTGCCAGCAGCCCTGACGCCTACGAGCAGTACGTC.

This clonotype was seen a handful of times. The chain joins TRBV28 to TRBJ2-7; D is possibly TRBD2 (5 bases). This CDR3 spans 14 amino acids. Trimming stripped 4 bases from V and 6 bases from J, with 16 bases between. Germline assignment: CDR1 MDHEN and CDR2 SYDVKM. The CDR3 nucleotides read TGTGCCAGCAGTTCCCTCGGGGTCCTGGCCGAGCAGTACGTC. Residues: CASSSLGVLAEQYV.

This clonotype has only a few counts. The J gene is TRBJ2-3, the V gene TRBV7-9; D perhaps matches TRBD2 (7 bases). The germline CDR1 and CDR2 sequences are SEHNR and FQNEAQ (reference sequence). CDR3 length: 15 amino acids. V dropped 5 bases and J dropped 4 bases, with 16 bases sitting between them. In DNA, the CDR3 is TGTGCCAGCAGCCCCATCGGGGGGCGGGCAGATACGCAGTATTTT. This translates into CASSPIGGRADTQYF.

The V call is TRBV6-6, the J call TRBJ1-5; 7 positions match TRBD1. CDR1 is MNHNY, CDR2 SVGAGI, per germline (reference sequence). V lost 5 bases, J lost 5 bases, and 6 bases stayed unmatched. The CDR3 totals 14 residues. The CDR3 nucleotides read TGTGCCAGCAGTAGACAGGGAAGCGATCAGCCCCAGCATTTT. It translates to CASSRQGSDQPQHF.

The rearrangement uses TRBV19 and TRBJ2-7, with D possibly called TRBD1 or TRBD2 (5 bases each). CDR1 and CDR2 (germline): LNHDA, SQIVND (reference sequence). Trimming cost V 3 bases and J 6 bases, with 9 bases left between them. CDR3 length: 12 residues. The DNA of the CDR3 is TGTGCCAGTAGTATTGGGACCGGCGAGCAGTACGTC. It yields the protein CASSIGTGEQYV.

The V and J genes are TRBV5-1 and TRBJ2-1, with no clear D. The length of the CDR3 is 15 residues. Germline V gene lookup returns CDR1 SGHRS and CDR2 YFSETQ. The V gene lost 4 bases and the J gene lost 7 bases, with 18 bases spanning the gap. This chain's CDR3 is CASSKARGKSNEQFF. CDR3 nucleotides: TGCGCCAGCAGCAAGGCCCGTGGGAAATCGAATGAGCAGTTCTTC.

This clonotype came up once. J is TRBJ1-1 and V is TRBV27, with 7 bases fitting TRBD1. The V gene's germline CDR1 is MNHEY and CDR2 SMNVEV (reference sequence). The V gene end was trimmed by 0 bases and the J gene end by 4 bases; junction bases not matched to a gene: 2. The CDR3 has 14 residues. The CDR3 sequence is CASSLSHRGTEAFF. The CDR3 region has the DNA TGTGCCAGCAGTTTATCGCACAGGGGCACTGAAGCTTTCTTT.

This clonotype showed up just a few times. CDR3 sequence (DNA): TGTGCCAGCACCGGGACAGGGATAGATACGCAGTATTTT. Translating gives CASTGTGIDTQYF. V usage is TRBV27 and J usage is TRBJ2-3; the match to TRBD1 covers 9 bases. Trimming removed 7 bases from V and 5 bases from J; junction bases left unmatched: 4. The CDR3 has 13 residues. CDR1 and CDR2 (germline): MNHEY, SMNVEV (reference sequence).

This clonotype has only a few counts. DNA for the CDR3: TGTGCCAGCAGTTATTCAGCGGGGGATGCAACTAATGAAAAACTGTTTTTT. Translating gives CASSYSAGDATNEKLFF. This chain joins TRBV6-5 and TRBJ1-4, with D possibly TRBD1 on 5 matching bases. This CDR3 contains 17 residues. Between the trimmed V and J ends, which lost 3 bases and 0 bases, there was a span of 14 bases. CDR1 and CDR2 (germline): MNHEY, SVGAGI.

V and J are TRBV4-1 and TRBJ2-1, with 9 bases aligning to TRBD1. The CDR3 consists of 16 residues. J lost 9 bases, V lost 4 bases, and 13 bases had no gene match. Germline-derived CDR1 and CDR2 are MGHRA and YSYEKL. CDR3 nucleotides: TGCGCCAGCAGCCCCAAGGAAGGACAGGGGTTGCGTGAGCAGTTCTTC. It translates to CASSPKEGQGLREQFF.